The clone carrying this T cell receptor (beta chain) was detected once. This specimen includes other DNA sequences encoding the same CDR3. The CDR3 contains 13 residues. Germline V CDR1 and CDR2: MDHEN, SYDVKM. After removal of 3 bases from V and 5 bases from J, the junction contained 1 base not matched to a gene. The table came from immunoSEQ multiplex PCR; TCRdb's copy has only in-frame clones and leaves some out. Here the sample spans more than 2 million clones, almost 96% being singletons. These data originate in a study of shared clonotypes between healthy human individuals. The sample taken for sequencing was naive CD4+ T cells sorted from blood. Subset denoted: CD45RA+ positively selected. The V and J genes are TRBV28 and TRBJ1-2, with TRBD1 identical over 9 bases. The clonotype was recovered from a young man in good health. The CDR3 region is CASSFGQGYGYTF. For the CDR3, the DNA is TGTGCCAGCAGTTTCGGACAGGGGTATGGCTACACCTTC.